Each of the 28 T cell receptor beta chains below was sequenced from the same sample in a study of T cells in Graves' hyperthyroidism and ophthalmopathy. RNA transcripts yielded amplified TCR beta CDR3 regions. First-round RT-PCR with HTBI primers amplified the TCR CDR3 region. TCRdb reprocessed the multiplex PCR reads with MiXCR, giving one entry per CDR3 protein. The repertoire holds about 400,000 distinct CDR3 sequences, nearly 15% seen once, with roughly a fifth in the top ten. Specimen: blood. The receptors stem from a woman aged 55-69 years with Graves' ophthalmopathy.

Ten or more counts support this clonotype. The chain combines TRBV18 with TRBJ2-7, with D uncertain. CDR3 length: 14 amino acids. V was trimmed by 2 bases and J by 2 bases, leaving 10 bases between them. Germline V CDR1 and CDR2: KGHSH, LQKENI. The chain's CDR3 is CASSPGPATYEQYF. The CDR3 bases are TGTGCCAGCTCACCAGGCCCAGCGACCTACGAGCAGTACTTC.

The J gene is TRBJ2-5, the V gene TRBV5-1; 9 bases map to TRBD2. This CDR3 is built from 18 residues. The germline V gene encodes CDR1 SGHRS and CDR2 YFSETQ. V was pared by 3 bases and J by 5 bases, with 17 bases of the junction left unmatched. CDR3 residues: CASSSTIRLAGREETQYF. The CDR3 DNA is TGCGCCAGCAGCTCCACGATCCGCCTAGCGGGGCGTGAGGAGACCCAGTACTTC.

This clonotype was detected many times. This chain joins TRBV5-1 and TRBJ1-1; 9 bases agree with TRBD1. Germline values: CDR1 SGHRS, CDR2 YFSETQ. This CDR3 has 18 amino acids. V gave up 4 bases and J gave up 1 base; unmatched junction bases: 14. The CDR3: CASSTGTGRPGRNTEAFF. The CDR3 DNA sequence: TGCGCCAGCAGCACCGGGACAGGGAGGCCCGGCCGGAACACTGAAGCTTTCTTT.

This clonotype was recorded many times. The CDR3 reads CSASRVASSYEQYF. The CDR3, as DNA: TGCAGTGCTAGCCGCGTAGCGAGTTCCTACGAGCAGTACTTC. The chain has TRBV20-1 and TRBJ2-7; perhaps TRBD2 as D (5 bases). The CDR3 contains 14 residues. V lost 3 bases to trimming and J lost 1 base, with 13 bases between them. CDR1 is DFQATT, CDR2 SNEGSKA, per germline (reference sequence).

The table lists this clonotype with many counts. The chain recombines TRBV28 with TRBJ2-7; 8 bases map to TRBD1. V was clipped by 6 bases and J by 7 bases; unmatched bases: 5. The CDR3 runs to 12 residues. The germline gives CDR1 MDHEN, CDR2 SYDVKM. The CDR3 loop is CASSTHRGEQYF. The CDR3 DNA follows: TGTGCCAGCAGCACTCACAGGGGGGAGCAGTACTTC.

This chain joins TRBV9 and TRBJ1-5, with D maybe TRBD1 (5 bases). The CDR3 extends over 15 amino acids. Trimming shortened V by 3 bases and J by 0 bases, and 10 bases separated the two germline ends. CDR1 is SGDLS, CDR2 YYNGEE, per germline. DNA for the CDR3: TGTGCCAGCAGCGAGGGACCTGATAGCAATCAGCCCCAGCATTTT. It encodes CASSEGPDSNQPQHF.

This clonotype was seen many times. The chain recombines TRBV7-2 with TRBJ2-1, with 8 bases matching TRBD2. Trimming removed 5 bases from V and 5 bases from J; junction bases left unmatched: 8. The CDR3 contains 15 residues. From germline, CDR1 is SGHTA and CDR2 FQGNSA. The CDR3, as DNA: TGTGCCAGCAGCCCGTTGGAGCGGGAGAACAATGAGCAGTTCTTC. Its translation: CASSPLERENNEQFF. The full variable domain, rest sourced from reference TRBV7-2 and TRBJ2-1, is GAGVSQSPSNKVTEKGKDVELRCDPISGHTALYWYRQSLGQGLEFLIYFQGNSAPDKSGLPSDRFSAERTGGSVSTLTIQRTQQEDSAVYLCASSPLERENNEQFFGPGTRLTVL.

This clonotype was counted at least ten times. The chain is built from TRBV20-1 and TRBJ2-3; D call uncertain. Deletions cut 3 bases from V and 4 bases from J, with 5 bases between. The length of the CDR3 is 11 residues. CDR1 and CDR2 (germline): DFQATT, SNEGSKA (reference sequence). The CDR3 protein is CSASLSDTQYF. In nucleotides, the CDR3 is TGCAGTGCTAGCCTTTCAGATACGCAGTATTTT.

This clonotype appeared a few times. This sequence joins TRBV7-9 and TRBJ2-1; no firm D call. The V end was cut by 2 bases, the J end by 4 bases, with 9 bases between. CDR1 SEHNR and CDR2 FQNEAQ come from the germline V gene (reference sequence). CDR3 length: 14 residues. The CDR3 spells CASSLFTWYNEQFF. The CDR3 DNA sequence: TGTGCCAGCAGCTTATTCACTTGGTACAATGAGCAGTTCTTC.

The CDR3: CASTLGGTYEQYF. CDR3 sequence (DNA): TGTGCCAGCACCTTGGGGGGAACCTACGAGCAGTACTTC. V is TRBV28 and J is TRBJ2-7; weak D call: TRBD2 (6 bases). Between the trimmed V and J ends, which lost 7 bases and 2 bases, there was a span of 12 bases. The germline gives CDR1 MDHEN, CDR2 SYDVKM. The length of the CDR3 is 13 residues. Supplemented by reference TRBV28 and TRBJ2-7, the full variable domain reads DVKVTQSSRYLVKRTGEKVFLECVQDMDHENMFWYRQDPGLGLRLIYFSYDVKMKEKGDIPEGYSVSREKKERFSLILESASTNQTSMYLCASTLGGTYEQYFGPGTRLTVT.

There are many counts of this clonotype. V gene TRBV5-1 combines with J gene TRBJ2-4, with TRBD2 matching over 14 bases. J lost 8 bases, V lost 4 bases, and 14 bases had no gene match. Germline CDR1 reads SGHRS; CDR2 reads YFSETQ. CDR3 size: 18 residues. The CDR3 reads CASSQPPGTSGSGYIQYF. CDR3 coding DNA: TGCGCCAGCAGCCAGCCCCCCGGGACTAGCGGGAGTGGTTACATTCAGTACTTC.

This clonotype has at least ten counts. V gene TRBV7-3 combines with J gene TRBJ2-2; 9 bases fit TRBD2. The V and J ends lost 5 bases and 0 bases, in that order; junction bases with no gene match: 4. Germline V gene data show CDR1 as SGHTA and CDR2 as FQGTGA. The CDR3 is made up of 16 amino acids. The CDR3: CASSETSGSNTGELFF. As DNA, the CDR3 is TGTGCCAGCAGCGAGACTAGCGGATCGAACACCGGGGAGCTGTTTTTT.

This clonotype showed up many times. The CDR3: CSVLRTGIYEQYF. Here the CDR3 DNA reads TGCAGCGTTCTTCGGACAGGGATCTACGAGCAGTACTTC. This sequence joins TRBV29-1 and TRBJ2-7; 8 bases are shared with TRBD1. The germline V gene has CDR1 SQVTM and CDR2 ANQGSEA. The CDR3 spans 13 residues. The V and J ends lost 5 bases and 3 bases, in that order; junction bases with no gene match: 6.

The genes are TRBV15 and TRBJ1-2; D is unresolved. V dropped 0 bases and J dropped 7 bases, with 12 bases sitting between them. The CDR3 totals 14 residues. The germline V gene encodes CDR1 LNHNV and CDR2 YYDKDF (reference sequence). CDR3 loop: CATSRDGEPGGYTF. CDR3 DNA: TGTGCCACCAGCAGAGATGGGGAACCGGGTGGCTACACCTTC.

There are many counts of this clonotype. The rearrangement joins TRBV2 to TRBJ2-3; no firm D call. Germline CDR1 reads SNHLY; CDR2 reads FYNNEI. The CDR3 spans 12 residues. The V end was cut by 3 bases, the J end by 6 bases, with 7 bases between. DNA for the CDR3: TGTGCCAGCAGTGAGGGATCCGATACGCAGTATTTT. This codes for CASSEGSDTQYF.

This clonotype was recorded a few times. The chain carries TRBV7-9 and TRBJ1-4, with D unresolved. Germline CDR1 reads SEHNR; CDR2 reads FQNEAQ (reference sequence). The CDR3 totals 14 residues. Trimming took 1 base from V and 3 from J, leaving 6 bases between them. The CDR3 bases are TGTGCCAGCAGCTTAGGGGGTTCTAATGAAAAACTGTTTTTT. Translated: CASSLGGSNEKLFF.

Ten or more counts support this clonotype. This chain joins TRBV7-9 and TRBJ2-3; maybe TRBD1 (5 bases). Per the germline V gene, CDR1 is SEHNR and CDR2 is FQNEAQ (reference sequence). This CDR3 contains 14 residues. V gave up 2 bases and J gave up 3 bases, with 9 bases separating them. The DNA of the CDR3 is TGTGCCAGCAGCTTAAAGCAGGGAACAGATACGCAGTATTTT. Protein: CASSLKQGTDTQYF.

The rearrangement uses TRBV9 and TRBJ2-7; TRBD2 is a possible D gene (5 bases). Germline V lookup: CDR1 SGDLS, CDR2 YYNGEE. CDR3 length: 14 amino acids. Trimming shortened V by 0 bases and J by 3 bases, and 10 bases separated the two germline ends. The CDR3 sequence is CASSVASGGYEQYF. DNA for the CDR3: TGTGCCAGCAGCGTAGCAAGCGGAGGCTACGAGCAGTACTTC.

This sequence joins TRBV30 and TRBJ2-6; D is perhaps TRBD2 (6 bases). Germline V lookup: CDR1 GTSNPN, CDR2 SVGIG (reference sequence). The germline V and J ends were trimmed by 6 bases and 2 bases, with 14 bases remaining between them. The CDR3 has 15 amino acids. CDR3 sequence reads: CACLSTGAGANVLTF. The CDR3 region has the DNA TGTGCCTGCCTAAGCACGGGGGCTGGGGCCAACGTCCTGACTTTC.

CDR3 DNA: TGTGCCAGTAGTATAATCGGGGGTTCCACCGGGGAGCTGTTTTTT. It specifies CASSIIGGSTGELFF. This chain links TRBV19 with TRBJ2-2, with D possibly being TRBD2 (6 bases). Trimming cost V 2 bases and J 4 bases, with 11 bases left between them. The CDR3 is 15 amino acids. Germline CDR1 is LNHDA and CDR2 is SQIVND (reference sequence).

The rearrangement joins TRBV20-1 to TRBJ2-7; 9 bases line up with TRBD1. The CDR3 extends over 12 amino acids. The V gene's germline CDR1 is DFQATT and CDR2 SNEGSKA (reference sequence). V gave up 6 bases and J gave up 3 bases; unmatched junction bases: 3. Here the CDR3 DNA reads TGCAGTGCCGGGACAGGGCGCTACGAGCAGTACTTC. This sequence encodes CSAGTGRYEQYF.

This clonotype was seen repeatedly, ten times or more. CDR3 nucleotide sequence: TGTGCTAGTGGTCAGCGACCCGGGGACAGGGCCCACGAGCAGTACTTC. As protein: CASGQRPGDRAHEQYF. The chain combines TRBV12-5 with TRBJ2-7, with 9 bases matching TRBD1. This CDR3 spans 16 amino acids. J was trimmed by 5 bases and V by 5 bases; bases with no gene match: 13. In germline, CDR1 is LGHNT, CDR2 FRNRAP.

The table lists this clonotype with many counts. The V and J genes are TRBV20-1 and TRBJ2-3, with TRBD2 identical over 12 bases. V shed 6 bases and J 1 base; nucleotides not matched to a gene: 11. The CDR3 totals 17 residues. CDR1 is DFQATT and CDR2 is SNEGSKA in the germline V gene (reference sequence). This chain's CDR3 is CSAKTSGSRTRTDTQYF. The CDR3 DNA reads as TGCAGTGCCAAGACTAGCGGGAGCCGTACGCGCACAGATACGCAGTATTTT.

This clonotype was seen repeatedly, ten times or more. The gene calls are TRBV24-1 and TRBJ2-1; D is perhaps TRBD2 (5 bases). V dropped 7 bases and J dropped 2 bases, with 11 bases sitting between them. CDR1 is KGHDR and CDR2 is SFDVKD in the germline V gene. The CDR3 spans 14 residues. The CDR3 bases are TGTGCCACCAGCCCTAGCACCCCCTACAATGAGCAGTTCTTC. Protein sequence: CATSPSTPYNEQFF.

The chain recombines TRBV25-1 with TRBJ2-5; D ambiguous. CDR3 size: 12 residues. V was cut by 7 bases and J by 5 bases, with 11 bases left in between. Germline V gives CDR1 MGHDK, CDR2 SYGVNS. In DNA form, the CDR3 reads TGTGCCAGCACCGATGCTGGGGAGACCCAGTACTTC. Translating gives CASTDAGETQYF.

This clonotype was detected many times. V is TRBV29-1 and J is TRBJ2-1; 8 bases align to TRBD1. The trim removed 5 bases at V and 4 bases at J, leaving 16 bases unmatched. Germline lookup yields CDR1 SQVTM and CDR2 ANQGSEA. CDR3 length equals 17 residues. The CDR3, as DNA: TGCAGCGTTCAAGGTATCCCTGACAGGGGCGAGTACAATGAGCAGTTCTTC. Encoded protein: CSVQGIPDRGEYNEQFF.

In this sample, this clonotype turned up many times. This chain connects TRBV29-1 to TRBJ2-1, with 9 bases that match TRBD2. The CDR3 has 13 amino acids. The germline gives CDR1 SQVTM, CDR2 ANQGSEA. The ends lost 5 bases at V and 5 bases at J; junction bases unmatched: 4. CDR3 amino acids: CSVNLAGHNEQFF. The CDR3 DNA reads TGCAGCGTTAATCTAGCGGGACACAATGAGCAGTTCTTC.

The chain is built from TRBV10-3 and TRBJ2-7; TRBD1 matches at 8 bases. Germline CDR1 ENHRY, CDR2 SYGVKD. V was pared by 4 bases and J by 6 bases, with 5 bases of the junction left unmatched. The CDR3 is 13 residues long. CDR3 coding DNA: TGTGCCATCAGTGCCGGACAGGGTAGCGAGCAGTACTTC. Its translation is CAISAGQGSEQYF.